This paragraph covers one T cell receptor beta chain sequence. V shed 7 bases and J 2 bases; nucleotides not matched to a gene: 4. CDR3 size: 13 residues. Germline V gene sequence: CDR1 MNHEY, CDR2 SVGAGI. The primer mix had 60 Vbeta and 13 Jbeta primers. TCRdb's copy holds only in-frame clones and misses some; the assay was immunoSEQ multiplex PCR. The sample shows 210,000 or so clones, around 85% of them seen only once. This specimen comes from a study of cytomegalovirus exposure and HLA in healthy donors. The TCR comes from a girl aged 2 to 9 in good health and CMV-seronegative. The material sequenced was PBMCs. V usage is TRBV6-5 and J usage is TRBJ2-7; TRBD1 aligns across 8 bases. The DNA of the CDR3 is TGTGCCAGCACCCGGACAGGGACCTACGAGCAGTACTTC. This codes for CASTRTGTYEQYF.